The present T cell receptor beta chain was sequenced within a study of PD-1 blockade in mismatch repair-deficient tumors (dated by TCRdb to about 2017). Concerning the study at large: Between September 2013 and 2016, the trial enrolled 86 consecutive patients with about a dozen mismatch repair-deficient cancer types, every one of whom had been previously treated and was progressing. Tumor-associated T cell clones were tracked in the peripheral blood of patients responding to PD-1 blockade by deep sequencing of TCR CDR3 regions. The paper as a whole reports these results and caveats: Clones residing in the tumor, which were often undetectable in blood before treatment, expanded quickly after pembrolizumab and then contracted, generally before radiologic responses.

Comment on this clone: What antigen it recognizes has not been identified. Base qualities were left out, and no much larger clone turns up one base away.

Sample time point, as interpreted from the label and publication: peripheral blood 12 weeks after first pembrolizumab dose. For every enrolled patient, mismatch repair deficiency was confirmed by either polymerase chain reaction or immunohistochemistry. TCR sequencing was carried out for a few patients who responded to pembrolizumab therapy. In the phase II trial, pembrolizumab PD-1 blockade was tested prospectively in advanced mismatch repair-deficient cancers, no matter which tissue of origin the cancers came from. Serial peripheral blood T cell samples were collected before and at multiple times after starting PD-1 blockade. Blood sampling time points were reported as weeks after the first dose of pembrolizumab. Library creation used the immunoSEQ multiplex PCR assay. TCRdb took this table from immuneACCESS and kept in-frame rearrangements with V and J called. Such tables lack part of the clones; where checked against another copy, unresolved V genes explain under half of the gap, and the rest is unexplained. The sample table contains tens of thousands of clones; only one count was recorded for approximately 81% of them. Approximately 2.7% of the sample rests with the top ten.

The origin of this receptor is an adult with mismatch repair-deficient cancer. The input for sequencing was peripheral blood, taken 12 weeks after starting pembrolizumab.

The bases are TGTGCCAGCAGCTTCGTGACGGCCATTACGGCTGGCTACACCTTC. The translation is CASSFVTAITAGYTF. The chain was built from TRBV7-9 and TRBJ1-2; too little of a D gene remains to name it. From cysteine to phenylalanine, the CDR3 is 15 amino acids long. CDR3 DNA only is kept here, 45 bases in frame from base 1. Trimming takes 3 bases from V and 7 bases from J, and the germline ends sit 18 bases apart. The CDR1 and CDR2 encoded by the germline V gene (reference sequence) are SEHNR and FQNEAQ.